A single sample is the source of the 25 T cell receptor beta chains below, sequenced in a study of shared clonotypes between healthy human individuals. Naive CD8 cells lacked CD45RO, underwent positive selection for CCR7 and left out terminally differentiated effector memory CD45RA+ cells. The repertoire was sequenced with immunoSEQ multiplex PCR; TCRdb's copy has only in-frame clones and lacks some. The table has 2 million or so clones, about 94% seen once; the top ten hold around 1.1%. The sample taken for sequencing was naive CD8+ T cells sorted from blood. The source of these receptors is a man in his late teens or twenties in good health.

As regards this clone: This CDR3 is also generated by other DNA sequences in the sample. V is TRBV13 and J is TRBJ1-1, with 7 bases fitting TRBD1. The germline V gene encodes CDR1 PRHDT and CDR2 FYEKMQ (reference sequence). V lost 2 bases and J lost 1; bases outside the gene matches: 1. The length of the CDR3 is 14 residues. The CDR3 DNA follows: TGTGCCAGCAGCTTAAACAGGGGGAACACTGAAGCTTTCTTT. Its translation is CASSLNRGNTEAFF.

The chain couples TRBV28 to TRBJ2-1; 9 bases agree with TRBD2. The CDR3 loop spans 16 amino acids. Germline CDR1 reads MDHEN; CDR2 reads SYDVKM. V was pared by 3 bases and J by 6 bases, with 9 bases of the junction left unmatched. The CDR3 coding sequence is TGTGCCAGCAGTTTTAATCCTAGCGGGGCGGGCAATGAGCAGTTCTTC. The encoded protein is CASSFNPSGAGNEQFF.

In the case of this clone: This same CDR3 is encoded by further DNA sequences in the sample. The chain carries TRBV6-5 and TRBJ1-1; D is perhaps TRBD1 (6 bases). This CDR3 spans 13 amino acids. V gave up 4 bases and J gave up 2 bases, with 8 bases separating them. Germline V CDR1 and CDR2: MNHEY, SVGAGI. The CDR3 coding sequence is TGTGCCAGCAGTTTGGGACAAAACACTGAAGCTTTCTTT. Protein: CASSLGQNTEAFF.

The CDR3 loop reads CASSPAPGDIAYEQYF. CDR3 DNA sequence: TGCGCCAGCAGCCCCGCGCCGGGGGATATTGCCTACGAGCAGTACTTC. The rearrangement links TRBV4-1 to TRBJ2-7, with D tentatively TRBD2 (6 bases). This CDR3 comprises 16 residues. The germline V and J ends were trimmed by 4 bases and 2 bases, with 18 bases remaining between them. The germline V gene encodes CDR1 MGHRA and CDR2 YSYEKL.

The chain is built from TRBV4-1 and TRBJ2-1, with TRBD2 matching over 10 bases. The V segment lost 1 base and the J segment 3 bases; nucleotides outside the gene matches: 9. CDR1 is MGHRA, CDR2 YSYEKL, per germline. The CDR3 contains 18 residues. CDR3 sequence reads: CASSQVLLVAGGYNEQFF. The CDR3 DNA reads as TGCGCCAGCAGCCAAGTCTTGCTCGTAGCGGGGGGCTACAATGAGCAGTTCTTC.

The J gene is TRBJ2-1, the V gene TRBV7-9; 10 bases line up with TRBD2. The CDR3 is 15 amino acids. V dropped 1 base and J dropped 8; count of bases not matched to a gene: 5. Per the germline V gene, CDR1 is SEHNR and CDR2 is FQNEAQ (reference sequence). CDR3 sequence (DNA): TGTGCCAGCAGCTTAGGTACTAGCGGGATGGATGAGCAGTTCTTC. This sequence encodes CASSLGTSGMDEQFF.

The J gene is TRBJ2-1, the V gene TRBV7-9, with a weak D call TRBD2 (5 bases). Trimming took off 5 bases at V and 6 bases at J, with 14 bases between the two ends. The CDR3 loop spans 14 amino acids. The V gene's germline CDR1 is SEHNR and CDR2 FQNEAQ (reference sequence). The CDR3 spells CASSPPTSVNEQFF. The CDR3 DNA reads TGTGCCAGCAGCCCACCTACTAGTGTCAATGAGCAGTTCTTC.

Details on this clone: The identical CDR3 is also encoded by other nucleotide sequences in the sample. The rearrangement joins TRBV7-9 to TRBJ2-7; D gene ambiguous. With 3 bases removed from V and 0 bases from J, the gap between germline ends came to 6 bases. Germline V gene lookup returns CDR1 SEHNR and CDR2 FQNEAQ (reference sequence). The CDR3 contains 13 residues. The CDR3 reads CASSLVNSYEQYF. In DNA form, the CDR3 reads TGTGCCAGCAGCTTGGTCAACTCCTACGAGCAGTACTTC. Drawing the rest from reference TRBV7-9 and TRBJ2-7, the complete variable domain is DTGVSQNPRHKITKRGQNVTFRCDPISEHNRLYWYRQTLGQGPEFLTYFQNEAQLEKSRLLSDRFSAERPKGSFSTLEIQRTEQGDSAMYLCASSLVNSYEQYFGPGTRLTVT.

The gene calls are TRBV27 and TRBJ1-5; D unresolved. The ends were cut back, 8 bases at V and 3 bases at J, with 17 bases in the middle. Germline CDR1 is MNHEY and CDR2 is SMNVEV (reference sequence). The CDR3 is made up of 15 amino acids. CDR3 amino acids: CASAPVPRVNQPQHF. CDR3 DNA: TGTGCCAGCGCCCCGGTGCCGCGCGTCAATCAGCCCCAGCATTTT.

This chain joins TRBV7-3 and TRBJ2-2; no firm D call. CDR1 is SGHTA, CDR2 FQGTGA, per germline. The CDR3 sequence is 15 residues long. V was clipped by 6 bases and J by 8 bases, with 19 bases between them. The CDR3 loop is CASSPDATRWGELFF. DNA of the CDR3: TGTGCCAGCAGTCCCGACGCAACCCGGTGGGGGGAGCTGTTTTTT.

The genes are TRBV4-3 and TRBJ2-7; D is ambiguous. Per the germline V gene, CDR1 is LGHNA and CDR2 is YSLEER. V was pared by 1 base and J by 0 bases, with 10 bases between. This CDR3 has 15 amino acids. CDR3 nucleotides: TGCGCCAGCAGCCAAGTCCTCCATAGCTCCTACGAGCAGTACTTC. It is translated as CASSQVLHSSYEQYF.

V usage is TRBV5-6 and J usage is TRBJ1-4, with D possibly being TRBD1 (6 bases). V lost 0 bases to trimming and J lost 4 bases, with 16 bases between them. Germline CDR1 and CDR2: SGHDT and YYEEEE. This CDR3 spans 17 amino acids. The chain's CDR3 is CASSLAAGVTFNEKLFF. CDR3 DNA: TGTGCCAGCAGCTTGGCGGCAGGGGTCACTTTTAATGAAAAACTGTTTTTT.

This rearrangement joins TRBV9 to TRBJ2-3, with D unresolved. The CDR3 contains 12 residues. Per the germline V gene, CDR1 is SGDLS and CDR2 is YYNGEE. V dropped 0 bases and J dropped 6 bases, with 5 bases sitting between them. The CDR3 protein is CASSVGWDTQYF. CDR3 in DNA: TGTGCCAGCAGCGTAGGTTGGGATACGCAGTATTTT.

This chain uses TRBV12-2 with TRBJ2-3. TRBV12-2 is given as a pseudogene. The CDR3 sequence is 13 residues long. The DNA of the CDR3 is TGTGCAAGTCGCTTTTGGAGCACAGATACGCAGTATTTT. It codes for CASRFWSTDTQYF.

The genes are TRBV10-3 and TRBJ2-7, with D hard to call. Germline V gene sequence: CDR1 ENHRY, CDR2 SYGVKD. Trimming left V 2 bases short and J 4 bases short, with 12 bases between. This CDR3 is built from 14 residues. CDR3 nucleotide sequence: TGTGCCATCAGTGAGGGTGCTAGTTTGTACGAGCAGTACTTC. Protein product: CAISEGASLYEQYF.

The chain has TRBV10-3 and TRBJ2-7; 11 bases line up with TRBD1. This CDR3 spans 14 amino acids. CDR1 is ENHRY and CDR2 is SYGVKD in the germline V gene. Trimming at V came to 5 bases and at J to 4 bases, leaving 4 bases not matched to a gene. The CDR3 protein is CAISHGTGGYEQYF. CDR3 nucleotides: TGTGCCATCAGTCACGGGACAGGGGGGTACGAGCAGTACTTC.

The rearrangement links TRBV9 to TRBJ1-6, with D possibly matching TRBD1 (6 bases). Trimming cost V 0 bases and J 8 bases, with 15 bases left between them. The V gene's germline CDR1 is SGDLS and CDR2 YYNGEE. CDR3 length: 16 residues. The CDR3 bases are TGTGCCAGCAGCGTAGGGGCAGGGGACATACATTCACCCCTCCACTTT. Translating it yields CASSVGAGDIHSPLHF.

This chain joins TRBV6-1 and TRBJ1-2; possible D gene TRBD1, 6 bases. In germline, CDR1 is MNHNS, CDR2 SASEGT. This CDR3 is built from 12 residues. V lost 7 bases and J lost 3, with 9 bases in between. CDR3 bases: TGTGCCAGCATTAACAGGGACTATGGCTACACCTTC. Its protein is CASINRDYGYTF.

V usage is TRBV7-9 and J usage is TRBJ2-1; D may be TRBD2 (6 bases). With 2 bases removed from V and 6 bases from J, the gap between germline ends came to 11 bases. The germline V gene has CDR1 SEHNR and CDR2 FQNEAQ (reference sequence). This CDR3 spans 14 amino acids. This CDR3 reads CASSLPGVINEQFF. DNA of the CDR3: TGTGCCAGCAGCTTACCGGGAGTAATCAATGAGCAGTTCTTC.

The CDR3 sequence: CASSRGESTEAFF. The CDR3 DNA is TGTGCCAGCAGCAGGGGAGAGAGCACTGAAGCTTTCTTT. The V and J genes are TRBV5-4 and TRBJ1-1, with D possibly matching TRBD1 (5 bases). Germline CDR1 reads SGHNT; CDR2 reads YYREEE (reference sequence). The CDR3 has 13 amino acids. V was trimmed by 4 bases and J by 4 bases, leaving 11 bases between them.

The DNA for the CDR3 is TGTGCCAGCAGCTTAGAACCGGGACTAGCGGACAGCTACAATGAGCAGTTCTTC. Translating gives CASSLEPGLADSYNEQFF. This chain connects TRBV13 to TRBJ2-1; 11 bases line up with TRBD2. V dropped 1 base and J dropped 3; count of bases not matched to a gene: 8. The CDR3 contains 18 residues. Germline values: CDR1 PRHDT, CDR2 FYEKMQ (reference sequence).

A note on this clone: This sample includes further DNA sequences coding for the same CDR3. The V call is TRBV7-9, the J call TRBJ2-1; 7 nucleotides line up with TRBD1. There are 15 residues in the CDR3. The germline V gene encodes CDR1 SEHNR and CDR2 FQNEAQ (reference sequence). The junction had 3 bases not matched to a gene; V was cut back by 2 bases and J by 2 bases. This CDR3 reads CASSLRDRPYNEQFF. The CDR3 region has the DNA TGTGCCAGCAGCTTAAGGGACAGACCCTACAATGAGCAGTTCTTC.

This clone was detected once. Other DNA sequences from this sample encode an identical CDR3 as well. V is TRBV9 and J is TRBJ2-1; 8 bases are shared with TRBD1. The CDR3 covers 15 residues. Germline-derived CDR1 and CDR2 are SGDLS and YYNGEE. After removal of 0 bases from V and 3 bases from J, the junction contained 2 bases not matched to a gene. The CDR3: CASSVAGQGYNEQFF. Here the CDR3 DNA reads TGTGCCAGCAGCGTAGCTGGACAGGGCTACAATGAGCAGTTCTTC.

The rearrangement uses TRBV7-9 and TRBJ2-2; the match to TRBD1 covers 7 bases. This CDR3 is built from 17 residues. Germline V CDR1 and CDR2: SEHNR, FQNEAQ (reference sequence). The junction had 11 bases not matched to a gene; V was cut back by 5 bases and J by 2 bases. The CDR3 nucleotides read TGTGCCAGCAGCGCGGGCTTACAGGGGTTAAACACCGGGGAGCTGTTTTTT. Translation: CASSAGLQGLNTGELFF.

The chain recombines TRBV6-1 with TRBJ1-1; D is perhaps TRBD1 (6 bases). Germline V gene lookup returns CDR1 MNHNS and CDR2 SASEGT. The ends were cut back, 2 bases at V and 3 bases at J, with 19 bases in the middle. The CDR3 runs to 17 residues. The DNA for the CDR3 is TGTGCCAGCAGTGAACGGGGGCTGGCCCCTGTGGACACTGAAGCTTTCTTT. Translating gives CASSERGLAPVDTEAFF.